Described below is a single T cell receptor (beta chain) sequence and its context. What it binds is not known. With the Oncomine TCR Beta short-read assay, DNA from cultured CD4+ T cells was sequenced. One entry per CDR3 protein results from TCRdb running MiXCR on the PCR reads. The repertoire includes 11,000 to 15,000 distinct CDR3 sequences, about 59% of them detected once, and less than 8.5% sits in the top ten. The sample comes from a study of vaccination and CD4 T cells after COVID-19. Overall study: Vaccination of participants consisted of two doses of either BNT162b2 or mRNA-1273 vaccine. Overlapping spike peptides of SARS-CoV-2, HCoV-NL63, HCoV-OC43 and HCoV-229E were used, and cells were stimulated with them. Overall study findings and caveats: Spike mono-reactivity applied to 304 of 307 vaccine-specific clones detected in convalescent patients.

This CDR3 comprises 14 residues. From germline, CDR1 is GTSNPN and CDR2 SVGIG (reference sequence). V shed 1 base and J shed 4 bases, with 13 bases lying between them. Documented treatment: approximately 9-day PBMC culture with coronavirus spike peptide pools or control peptides (ViraFEST assay). IL-2 (approximately 10 IU/ml) and peptide pools (roughly 10 ug/ml) were added to cultures of approximately 2 million PBMCs per well. This clonotype was obtained from a human donor who had recovered from COVID-19. The sequenced sample consisted of CD4+ T cells from blood, cultured in vitro. V gene TRBV30 combines with J gene TRBJ1-2; D unclear. The DNA of the CDR3 is TGTGCCTGGAGTGCCGGAGCGGGTCTCTATGGCTACACCTTC. Protein sequence: CAWSAGAGLYGYTF.